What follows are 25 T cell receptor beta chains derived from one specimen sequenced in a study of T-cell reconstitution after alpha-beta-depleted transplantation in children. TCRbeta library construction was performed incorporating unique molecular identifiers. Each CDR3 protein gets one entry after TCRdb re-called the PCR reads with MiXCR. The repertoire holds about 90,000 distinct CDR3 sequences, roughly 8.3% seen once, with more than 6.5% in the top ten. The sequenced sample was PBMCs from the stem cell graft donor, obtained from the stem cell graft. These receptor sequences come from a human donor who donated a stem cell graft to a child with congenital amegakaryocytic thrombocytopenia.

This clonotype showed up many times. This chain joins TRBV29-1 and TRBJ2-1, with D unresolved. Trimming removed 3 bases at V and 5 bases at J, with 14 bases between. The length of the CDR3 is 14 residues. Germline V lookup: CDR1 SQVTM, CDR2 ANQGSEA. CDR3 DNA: TGCAGCGTTGATGGGCCCCTTTACCACAATGAGCAGTTCTTC. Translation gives CSVDGPLYHNEQFF.

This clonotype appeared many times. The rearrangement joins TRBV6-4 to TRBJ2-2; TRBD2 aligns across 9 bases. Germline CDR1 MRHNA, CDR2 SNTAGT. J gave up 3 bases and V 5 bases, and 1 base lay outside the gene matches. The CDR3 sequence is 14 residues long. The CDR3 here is CASSIAGDTGELFF. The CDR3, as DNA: TGTGCCAGCAGTATAGCGGGAGACACCGGGGAGCTGTTTTTT.

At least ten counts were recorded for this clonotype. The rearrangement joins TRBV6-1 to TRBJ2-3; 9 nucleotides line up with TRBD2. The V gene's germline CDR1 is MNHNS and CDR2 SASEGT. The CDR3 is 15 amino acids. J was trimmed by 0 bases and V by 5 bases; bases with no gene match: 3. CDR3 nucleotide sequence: TGTGCCAGCAGTCGTAGCGGGAGTAGCACAGATACGCAGTATTTT. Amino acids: CASSRSGSSTDTQYF.

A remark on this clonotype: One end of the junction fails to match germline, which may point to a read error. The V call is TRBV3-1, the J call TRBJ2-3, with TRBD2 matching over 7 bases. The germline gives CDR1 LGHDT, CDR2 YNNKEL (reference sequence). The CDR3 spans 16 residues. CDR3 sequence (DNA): TGTGCCAGCAGTCGGAATCCGGGAGGAGACCCAGATCCGCAGTATTTT. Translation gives CASSRNPGGDPDPQYF.

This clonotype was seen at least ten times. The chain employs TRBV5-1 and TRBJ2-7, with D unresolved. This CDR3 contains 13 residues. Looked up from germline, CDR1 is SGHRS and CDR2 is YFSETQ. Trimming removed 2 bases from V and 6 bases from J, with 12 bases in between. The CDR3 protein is CASSLDSVGEQYF. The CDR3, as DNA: TGCGCCAGCAGCTTAGACTCCGTGGGCGAGCAGTACTTC.

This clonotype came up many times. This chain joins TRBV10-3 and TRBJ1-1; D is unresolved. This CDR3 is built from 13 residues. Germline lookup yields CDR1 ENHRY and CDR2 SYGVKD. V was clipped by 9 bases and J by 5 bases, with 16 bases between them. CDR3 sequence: CAMSYEGGTEAFF. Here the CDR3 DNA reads TGTGCCATGTCTTATGAGGGAGGGACTGAAGCTTTCTTT.

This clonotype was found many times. The CDR3 DNA reads as TGCGCCAGCAGCTCCGTGGGACAGGGGAGGTATGGCTACACCTTC. It encodes CASSSVGQGRYGYTF. V usage is TRBV5-1 and J usage is TRBJ1-2, with TRBD1 matching over 10 bases. The CDR3 contains 15 residues. Germline V gene lookup returns CDR1 SGHRS and CDR2 YFSETQ. V lost 3 bases and J lost 5; bases outside the gene matches: 7.

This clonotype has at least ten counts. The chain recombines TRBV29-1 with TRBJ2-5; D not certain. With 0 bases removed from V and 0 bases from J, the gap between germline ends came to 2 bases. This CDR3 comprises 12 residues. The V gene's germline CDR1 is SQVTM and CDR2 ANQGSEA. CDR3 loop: CSVEDNQETQYF. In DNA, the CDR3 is TGCAGCGTTGAAGACAACCAAGAGACCCAGTACTTC.

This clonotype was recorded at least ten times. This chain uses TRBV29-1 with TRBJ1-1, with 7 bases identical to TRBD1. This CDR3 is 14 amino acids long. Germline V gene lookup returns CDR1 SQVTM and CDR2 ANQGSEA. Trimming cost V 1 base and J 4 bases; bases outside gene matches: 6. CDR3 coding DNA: TGCAGCGTTGAAGTATTGCGGACAGGCACTGAAGCTTTCTTT. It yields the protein CSVEVLRTGTEAFF.

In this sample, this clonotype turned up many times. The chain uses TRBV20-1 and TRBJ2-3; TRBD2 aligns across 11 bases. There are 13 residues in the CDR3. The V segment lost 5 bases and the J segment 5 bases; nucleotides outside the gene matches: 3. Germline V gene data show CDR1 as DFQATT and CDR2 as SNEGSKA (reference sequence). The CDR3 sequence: CSAVGLAGDTQYF. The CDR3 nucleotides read TGCAGTGCTGTAGGACTAGCGGGAGATACGCAGTATTTT.

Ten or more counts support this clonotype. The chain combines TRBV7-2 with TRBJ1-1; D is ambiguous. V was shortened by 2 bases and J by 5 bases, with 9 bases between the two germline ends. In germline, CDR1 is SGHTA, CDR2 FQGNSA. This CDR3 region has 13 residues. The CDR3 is CASSLLEETEAFF. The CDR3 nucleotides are TGTGCCAGCAGCTTACTAGAGGAGACTGAAGCTTTCTTT.

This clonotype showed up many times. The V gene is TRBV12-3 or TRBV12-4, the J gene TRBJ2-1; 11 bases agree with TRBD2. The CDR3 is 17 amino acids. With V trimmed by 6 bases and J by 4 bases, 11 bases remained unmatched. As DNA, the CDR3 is TGTGCCAGCAGAGTTGGTAGCGGGGGGGCGTGGTACAATGAGCAGTTCTTC. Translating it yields CASRVGSGGAWYNEQFF.

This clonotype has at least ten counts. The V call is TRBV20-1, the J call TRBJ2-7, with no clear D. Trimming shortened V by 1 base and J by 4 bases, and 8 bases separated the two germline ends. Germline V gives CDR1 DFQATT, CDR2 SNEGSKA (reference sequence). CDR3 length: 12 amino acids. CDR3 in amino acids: CSARGRIYEQYF. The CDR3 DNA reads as TGCAGTGCTAGAGGTCGGATATACGAGCAGTACTTC.

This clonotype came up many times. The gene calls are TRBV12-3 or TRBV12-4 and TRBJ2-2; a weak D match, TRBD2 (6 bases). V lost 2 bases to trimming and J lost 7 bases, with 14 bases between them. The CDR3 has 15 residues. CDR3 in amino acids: CASSLSPRGYGELFF. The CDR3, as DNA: TGTGCCAGCAGTTTATCCCCTCGGGGGTACGGGGAGCTGTTTTTT.

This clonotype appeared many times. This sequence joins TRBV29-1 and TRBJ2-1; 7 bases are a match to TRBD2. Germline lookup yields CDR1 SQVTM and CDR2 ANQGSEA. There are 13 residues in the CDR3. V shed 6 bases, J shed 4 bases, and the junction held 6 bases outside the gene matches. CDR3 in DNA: TGCAGCGTGGCTAGCGGACCATACAATGAGCAGTTCTTC. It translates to CSVASGPYNEQFF.

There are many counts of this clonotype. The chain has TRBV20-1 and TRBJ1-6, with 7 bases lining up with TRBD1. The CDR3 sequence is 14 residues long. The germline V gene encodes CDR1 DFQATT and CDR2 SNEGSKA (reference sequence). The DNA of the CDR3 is TGCAGCGCGATTGAGGGGGCCTCGAATTCACCCCTCCACTTT. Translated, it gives CSAIEGASNSPLHF.

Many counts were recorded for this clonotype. The CDR3 sequence is CASSRTVDPYNSPLHF. DNA for the CDR3: TGTGCCAGCAGCAGGACCGTCGATCCCTATAATTCACCCCTCCACTTT. The V gene is TRBV7-2, the J gene TRBJ1-6; no clear D gene. V was shortened by 5 bases and J by 2 bases, with 13 bases between the two germline ends. The germline V gene has CDR1 SGHTA and CDR2 FQGNSA. This CDR3 is built from 16 residues.

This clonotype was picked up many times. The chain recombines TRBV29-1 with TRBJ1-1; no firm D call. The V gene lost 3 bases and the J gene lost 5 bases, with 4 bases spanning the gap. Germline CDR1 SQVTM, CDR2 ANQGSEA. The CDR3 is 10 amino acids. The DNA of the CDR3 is TGCAGCGTTGAGACTACTGAAGCTTTCTTT. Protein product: CSVETTEAFF. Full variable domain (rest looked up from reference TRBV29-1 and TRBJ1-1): SAVISQKPSRDICQRGTSLTIQCQVDSQVTMMFWYRQQPGQSLTLIATANQGSEATYESGFVIDKFPISRPNLTFSTLTVSNMSPEDSSIYLCSVETTEAFFGQGTRLTVV.

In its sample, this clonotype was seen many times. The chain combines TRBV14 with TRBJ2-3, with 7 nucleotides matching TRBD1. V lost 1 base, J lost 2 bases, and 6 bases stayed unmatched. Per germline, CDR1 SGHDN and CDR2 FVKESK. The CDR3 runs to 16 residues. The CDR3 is CASSQVGGTHTDTQYF. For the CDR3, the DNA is TGTGCCAGCAGCCAAGTAGGGGGCACGCACACAGATACGCAGTATTTT.

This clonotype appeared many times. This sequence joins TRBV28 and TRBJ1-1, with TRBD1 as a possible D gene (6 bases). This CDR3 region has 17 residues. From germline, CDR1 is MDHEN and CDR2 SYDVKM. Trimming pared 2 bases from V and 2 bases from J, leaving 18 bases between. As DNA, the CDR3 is TGTGCCAGCAGTTTAGGGGGGCTTAGGGGAGGCAACACTGAAGCTTTCTTT. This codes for CASSLGGLRGGNTEAFF.

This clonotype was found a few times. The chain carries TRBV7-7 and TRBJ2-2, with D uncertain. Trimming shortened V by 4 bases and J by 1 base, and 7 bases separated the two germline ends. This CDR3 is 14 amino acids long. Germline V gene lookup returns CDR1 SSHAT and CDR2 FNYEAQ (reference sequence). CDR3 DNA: TGTGCCAGCAGCTCGAACCAGAACACCGGGGAGCTGTTTTTT. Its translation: CASSSNQNTGELFF.

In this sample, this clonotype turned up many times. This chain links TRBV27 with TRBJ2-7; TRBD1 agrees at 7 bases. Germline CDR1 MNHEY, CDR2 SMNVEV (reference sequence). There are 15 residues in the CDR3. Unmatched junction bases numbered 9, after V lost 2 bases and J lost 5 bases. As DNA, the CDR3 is TGTGCCAGCAGTTTAGGTTACAGGGGAGTCCACGAGCAGTACTTC. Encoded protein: CASSLGYRGVHEQYF.

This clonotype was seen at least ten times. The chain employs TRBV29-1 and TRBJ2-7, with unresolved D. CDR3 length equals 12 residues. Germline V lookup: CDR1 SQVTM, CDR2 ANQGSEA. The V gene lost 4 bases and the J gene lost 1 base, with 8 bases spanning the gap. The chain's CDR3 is CSVASRSYEQYF. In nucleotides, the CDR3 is TGCAGCGTTGCGTCCAGATCCTACGAGCAGTACTTC.

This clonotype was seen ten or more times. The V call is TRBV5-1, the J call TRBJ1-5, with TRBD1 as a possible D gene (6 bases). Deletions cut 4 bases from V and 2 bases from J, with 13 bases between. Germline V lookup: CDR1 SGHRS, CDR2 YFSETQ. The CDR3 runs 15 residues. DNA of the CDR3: TGCGCCAGCAGCCCCGACGGGGGGCGCAATCAGCCCCAGCATTTT. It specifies CASSPDGGRNQPQHF.

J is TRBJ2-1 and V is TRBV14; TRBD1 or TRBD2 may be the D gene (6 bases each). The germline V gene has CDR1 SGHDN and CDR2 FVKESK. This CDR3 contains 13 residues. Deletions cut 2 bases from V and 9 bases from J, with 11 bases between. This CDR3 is CASSQIGGPEQFF. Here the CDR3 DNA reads TGTGCCAGCAGCCAAATAGGGGGGCCTGAGCAGTTCTTC.